This entry lists 32 T cell receptor beta chains sequenced from one sample in a study of T cell repertoires in cytomegalovirus infection. From the reads, TCRdb called clonotypes with MiXCR, one entry per CDR3 protein. The sample holds around 140,000 distinct CDR3 sequences; about 6.5% are singletons and the top ten take more than 15%. Sequenced sample: PBMCs. The receptors stem from a human donor in good health (CMV status not recorded). Some clones in this sample may be carry-over from other donors' samples.

The chain carries TRBV29-1 and TRBJ2-5; 7 nucleotides agree with TRBD1. J gave up 4 bases and V 7 bases, and 9 bases lay outside the gene matches. Germline V gene sequence: CDR1 SQVTM, CDR2 ANQGSEA. The CDR3 consists of 13 residues. CDR3 nucleotide sequence: TGCAGCGGCTACTCCCGGGACAGAGAGACCCAGTACTTC. Amino acid sequence: CSGYSRDRETQYF.

V and J are TRBV6-6 and TRBJ1-4, with TRBD1 matching 8 bases. This CDR3 contains 16 residues. The germline V gene encodes CDR1 MNHNY and CDR2 SVGAGI (reference sequence). The junction had 7 bases not matched to a gene; V was cut back by 6 bases and J by 1 base. For the CDR3, the DNA is TGTGCCAGCAGGCCAGACAGGGGAGGAACTAATGAAAAACTGTTTTTT. Protein product: CASRPDRGGTNEKLFF.

This clonotype was recorded many times. The genes are TRBV7-2 and TRBJ1-6; D perhaps matches TRBD1 (6 bases). Looked up from germline, CDR1 is SGHTA and CDR2 is FQGNSA. Between the trimmed V and J ends, which lost 3 bases and 9 bases, there was a span of 15 bases. The CDR3 is 15 amino acids. CDR3 sequence (DNA): TGTGCCAGCAGCTTGGGGGGACAAGATATTTCACCCCTCCACTTT. It specifies CASSLGGQDISPLHF.

The chain employs TRBV29-1 and TRBJ1-5, with 8 positions matching TRBD1. V trimming: 6 bases; J trimming: 3 bases; junction bases outside the gene matches: 1. This CDR3 spans 12 amino acids. CDR1 and CDR2 from the germline V gene are SQVTM and ANQGSEA. The CDR3 coding sequence is TGCAGCGTGGGACAGGACAATCAGCCCCAGCATTTT. As protein: CSVGQDNQPQHF.

This clonotype was seen at least ten times. The chain carries TRBV12-3 or TRBV12-4 and TRBJ1-1; D is perhaps TRBD1 (6 bases). The CDR3 is 14 residues long. V lost 4 bases, J lost 5 bases, and 14 bases lay in between. This chain's CDR3 is CASSSWGALTEAFF. DNA of the CDR3: TGTGCCAGCAGTTCGTGGGGGGCTCTAACTGAAGCTTTCTTT.

The rearrangement links TRBV12-3 or TRBV12-4 to TRBJ2-3; possible D gene TRBD1, 5 bases. This CDR3 region has 14 residues. V lost 5 bases to trimming and J lost 4 bases, with 13 bases between them. The CDR3 sequence: CASSLGVVPDTQYF. In DNA, the CDR3 is TGTGCCAGCAGTCTAGGGGTTGTACCAGATACGCAGTATTTT.

This clonotype was seen a handful of times. The chain carries TRBV3-1 and TRBJ2-5, with a weak D call TRBD1 (8 bases). V was shortened by 4 bases and J by 7 bases, with 16 bases between the two germline ends. CDR1 and CDR2 from the germline V gene are LGHDT and YNNKEL (reference sequence). The CDR3 is 14 amino acids. CDR3: CASSPTGGVPTQYF. The DNA for the CDR3 is TGTGCCAGCAGCCCCACAGGGGGGGTGCCGACCCAGTACTTC.

V is TRBV15 and J is TRBJ1-6, with D possibly being TRBD1 (5 bases). The CDR3 has 16 amino acids. Germline V lookup: CDR1 LNHNV, CDR2 YYDKDF (reference sequence). Trimming took off 0 bases at V and 3 bases at J, with 9 bases between the two ends. The CDR3 DNA reads as TGTGCCACCAGCAGAGATAGACAGATCTATAATTCACCCCTCCACTTT. Translation: CATSRDRQIYNSPLHF. The variable domain in full, completed from reference TRBV15 and TRBJ1-6, reads DAMVIQNPRYQVTQFGKPVTLSCSQTLNHNVMYWYQQKSSQAPKLLFHYYDKDFNNEADTPDNFQSRRPNTSFCFLDIRSPGLGDTAMYLCATSRDRQIYNSPLHFGNGTRLTVT.

This clonotype was observed many times. The chain links TRBV10-3 to TRBJ1-1; D is possibly TRBD1 (5 bases). The CDR3 totals 13 residues. The germline V gene encodes CDR1 ENHRY and CDR2 SYGVKD. V lost 4 bases and J 0 bases, leaving 6 bases between the germline ends. CDR3 amino acids: CAISGGLNTEAFF. The CDR3 DNA reads TGTGCCATCAGTGGGGGGTTGAACACTGAAGCTTTCTTT.

The chain employs TRBV20-1 and TRBJ2-1; D is ambiguous. The V end lost 1 base, the J end lost 12 bases, and 10 bases lay between the germline ends. Germline-derived CDR1 and CDR2 are DFQATT and SNEGSKA (reference sequence). This CDR3 comprises 11 residues. The CDR3: CSARAAQVQFF. The DNA for the CDR3 is TGCAGTGCTAGAGCGGCTCAGGTGCAGTTCTTC.

This clonotype was observed many times. The rearrangement uses TRBV29-1 and TRBJ1-2; D is possibly TRBD1 (6 bases). Germline CDR1 is SQVTM and CDR2 is ANQGSEA. This CDR3 spans 13 amino acids. Trimming pared 7 bases from V and 6 bases from J, leaving 18 bases between. The CDR3 is CSAGGGPQDGYTF. The CDR3 DNA is TGCAGCGCCGGGGGGGGCCCGCAGGATGGCTACACCTTC.

This clonotype showed up many times. This chain uses TRBV12-3 or TRBV12-4 with TRBJ2-5, with TRBD2 as a possible D gene (7 bases). V lost 4 bases, J lost 5 bases, and 17 bases lay in between. This CDR3 comprises 15 residues. This CDR3 is CASSSGGGGWETQYF. The CDR3 DNA reads TGTGCCAGCAGTTCCGGGGGAGGGGGTTGGGAGACCCAGTACTTC.

V usage is TRBV28 and J usage is TRBJ2-3; unclear D gene. The V gene's germline CDR1 is MDHEN and CDR2 SYDVKM. V was shortened by 2 bases and J by 5 bases, with 8 bases between the two germline ends. The CDR3 has 13 residues. CDR3 bases: TGTGCCAGCAGTTTAATTGACATAGATACGCAGTATTTT. Protein sequence: CASSLIDIDTQYF.

The rearrangement links TRBV6-6 to TRBJ1-3, with D uncertain. With 5 bases removed from V and 0 bases from J, the gap between germline ends came to 23 bases. Germline CDR1 reads MNHNY; CDR2 reads SVGAGI (reference sequence). CDR3 length: 19 amino acids. CDR3 residues: CASSDWRPSRTISGNTIYF. The CDR3, as DNA: TGTGCCAGCAGTGATTGGAGGCCCTCTCGAACGATCTCTGGAAACACCATATATTTT.

This clonotype was detected ten times or more. V gene TRBV7-2 combines with J gene TRBJ2-3; perhaps TRBD2 as D (6 bases). The CDR3 is 14 amino acids. The V gene lost 5 bases and the J gene lost 4 bases, with 13 bases spanning the gap. CDR1 and CDR2 from the germline V gene are SGHTA and FQGNSA. This chain's CDR3 is CASSGLAVPDTQYF. The CDR3 DNA is TGTGCCAGCAGCGGGTTAGCGGTACCAGATACGCAGTATTTT.

In its sample, this clonotype was seen many times. The chain employs TRBV6-5 and TRBJ2-5; 8 bases match TRBD1. This CDR3 region has 15 residues. Germline lookup yields CDR1 MNHEY and CDR2 SVGAGI. V shed 6 bases and J 2 bases; nucleotides not matched to a gene: 8. The CDR3 DNA follows: TGTGCCAGCAGCCGAGACAGGGGCGATCAAGAGACCCAGTACTTC. This codes for CASSRDRGDQETQYF.

At least ten counts were recorded for this clonotype. The chain uses TRBV7-9 and TRBJ1-2; TRBD1 is a possible D gene (6 bases). Germline loops: CDR1 SEHNR, CDR2 FQNEAQ (reference sequence). V lost 3 bases and J lost 8, with 16 bases in between. The CDR3 length is 14 residues. CDR3 region: CASSFQGTAGGYTF. CDR3 in DNA: TGTGCCAGCAGCTTCCAGGGGACGGCAGGAGGCTACACCTTC.

In this sample, this clonotype turned up many times. J is TRBJ1-6 and V is TRBV14; D not certain. Germline assignment: CDR1 SGHDN and CDR2 FVKESK. The CDR3 is 15 amino acids. The V end lost 6 bases, the J end lost 7 bases, and 16 bases lay between the germline ends. CDR3 DNA sequence: TGTGCCAGCAGACAGCAAGCGGTGCAGAATTCACCCCTCCACTTT. Protein sequence: CASRQQAVQNSPLHF.

This clonotype has ten or more counts. The chain links TRBV7-2 to TRBJ2-7; D is perhaps TRBD2 (5 bases). Per germline, CDR1 SGHTA and CDR2 FQGNSA. The V gene lost 1 base and the J gene lost 11 bases, with 15 bases spanning the gap. The CDR3 totals 13 residues. CDR3 bases: TGTGCCAGCAGCTTAGTCCCTGAGGGTCGAAAGTACTTC. The encoded protein is CASSLVPEGRKYF.

The chain is built from TRBV20-1 and TRBJ2-6, with 8 bases aligning to TRBD1. Germline-derived CDR1 and CDR2 are DFQATT and SNEGSKA (reference sequence). This CDR3 has 15 residues. J was trimmed by 2 bases and V by 6 bases; bases with no gene match: 6. The CDR3 sequence is CSAWDRLTGANVLTF. CDR3 nucleotides: TGCAGTGCCTGGGACAGGCTGACTGGGGCCAACGTCCTGACTTTC.

This clonotype was picked up many times. The chain joins TRBV7-3 to TRBJ1-2, with D unclear. The V gene's germline CDR1 is SGHTA and CDR2 FQGTGA. The CDR3 is 15 amino acids. Trimming stripped 5 bases from V and 3 bases from J, with 16 bases between. This chain's CDR3 is CASSRTGSSDYGYTF. The CDR3 DNA is TGTGCCAGCAGCCGGACCGGGTCCTCCGACTATGGCTACACCTTC. Based on the CDR3 plus reference TRBV7-3 and TRBJ1-2, the full variable domain is GAGVSQTPSNKVTEKGKYVELRCDPISGHTALYWYRQSLGQGPEFLIYFQGTGAADDSGLPNDRFFAVRPEGSVSTLKIQRTERGDSAVYLCASSRTGSSDYGYTFGSGTRLTVV.

This clonotype has ten or more counts. The chain links TRBV7-8 to TRBJ2-6, with unresolved D. The CDR3 consists of 18 residues. Trimming took off 0 bases at V and 0 bases at J, with 12 bases between the two ends. The germline CDR1 and CDR2 sequences are SGHVS and FQNEAQ. CDR3 sequence (DNA): TGTGCCAGCAGCTTAGCTCGGACGGTGCTCTCTGGGGCCAACGTCCTGACTTTC. This gives the protein CASSLARTVLSGANVLTF. Full variable domain (missing parts from reference TRBV7-8 and TRBJ2-6): GAGVSQSPRYKVAKRGQDVALRCDPISGHVSLFWYQQALGQGPEFLTYFQNEAQLDKSGLPSDRFFAERPEGSVSTLKIQRTQQEDSAVYLCASSLARTVLSGANVLTFGAGSRLTVL.

The sample holds many counts of this clonotype. The CDR3 protein is CASSPHQTENTEAFF. The CDR3 DNA follows: TGTGCCAGCAGCCCACACCAGACGGAGAACACTGAAGCTTTCTTT. V gene TRBV7-6 combines with J gene TRBJ1-1; no firm D call. This CDR3 comprises 15 residues. The germline V gene has CDR1 SGHVS and CDR2 FNYEAQ. The V and J ends lost 5 bases and 1 base respectively, with 14 bases between them.

The table lists this clonotype with a few counts. The chain links TRBV10-3 to TRBJ2-7; 8 bases agree with TRBD1. V shed 9 bases, J shed 4 bases, and the junction held 17 bases outside the gene matches. CDR1 is ENHRY and CDR2 is SYGVKD in the germline V gene. The length of the CDR3 is 16 residues. The CDR3 coding sequence is TGTGCCATTGCAATGGACAGGGAACTTGCCGGGTACGAGCAGTACTTC. Protein sequence: CAIAMDRELAGYEQYF.

This clonotype was detected ten times or more. The chain joins TRBV28 to TRBJ1-5, with D unclear. Germline lookup yields CDR1 MDHEN and CDR2 SYDVKM. Trimming took off 7 bases at V and 3 bases at J, with 16 bases between the two ends. CDR3 size: 15 residues. The CDR3 protein is CASNGRRRLNQPQHF. The CDR3 DNA is TGTGCCAGCAATGGTCGGAGGCGGCTCAATCAGCCCCAGCATTTT.

This clonotype was observed at least ten times. The rearrangement links TRBV4-2 to TRBJ2-3; 12 nucleotides align to TRBD2. The trim removed 2 bases at V and 3 bases at J, leaving 0 bases unmatched. Germline V gene data show CDR1 as LGHNA and CDR2 as YNFKEQ. This CDR3 comprises 15 residues. For the CDR3, the DNA is TGTGCCAGCAGCCAACTAGCGGGGGGGACAGATACGCAGTATTTT. It is translated as CASSQLAGGTDTQYF.

The chain joins TRBV7-2 to TRBJ2-3, with D possibly being TRBD1 (6 bases). The CDR3 is 15 residues long. Trimming left V 2 bases short and J 4 bases short, with 13 bases between. Germline V CDR1 and CDR2: SGHTA, FQGNSA. CDR3 coding DNA: TGTGCCAGCAGCTTAAGTGCAGGGGAATCAGATACGCAGTATTTT. Translation gives CASSLSAGESDTQYF.

About this clonotype: Being one base from a much bigger clone, this may be a read error. The rearrangement joins TRBV27 to TRBJ2-7, with 7 bases that match TRBD1. The CDR3 extends over 14 amino acids. The germline V gene has CDR1 MNHEY and CDR2 SMNVEV (reference sequence). CDR3 DNA sequence: TGTACCAGCAGTCCTCGGGACAGTGTCTACGAGCAGTACTTC. This translates into CTSSPRDSVYEQYF.

Ten or more counts support this clonotype. The chain joins TRBV6-2 or TRBV6-3 to TRBJ1-2; D gene uncertain. Germline assignment: CDR1 MNHEY and CDR2 SVGEGT. V was trimmed by 5 bases and J by 4 bases, leaving 20 bases between them. The CDR3 totals 16 residues. CDR3 nucleotide sequence: TGTGCCAGCAGTCCTTTGGACGGATCATCCCTCTATGGCTACACCTTC. It translates to CASSPLDGSSLYGYTF.

This clonotype occurred a few times. The chain uses TRBV2 and TRBJ1-1; 8 bases match TRBD1. CDR3 length equals 14 residues. Per the germline V gene, CDR1 is SNHLY and CDR2 is FYNNEI. After removal of 3 bases from V and 3 bases from J, the junction contained 3 bases not matched to a gene. The CDR3 protein is CASSEDRAYTEAFF. The CDR3 bases are TGTGCCAGCAGTGAGGACAGGGCTTACACTGAAGCTTTCTTT.

This clonotype was seen only a few times. The chain combines TRBV19 with TRBJ2-1; D might be TRBD2 (7 bases). V was shortened by 4 bases and J by 6 bases, with 13 bases between the two germline ends. The CDR3 is made up of 14 amino acids. The germline V gene has CDR1 LNHDA and CDR2 SQIVND (reference sequence). CDR3 residues: CASSKGGAGNEQFF. Here the CDR3 DNA reads TGTGCCAGTAGTAAGGGGGGGGCCGGCAATGAGCAGTTCTTC.

This clonotype has a count of ten or more. The CDR3 nucleotides are TGTGCCAGCAGCTTAGCCCGGGGGGGCCAGAATGAGCAGTTCTTC. This translates into CASSLARGGQNEQFF. J is TRBJ2-1 and V is TRBV7-2, with 8 bases aligning to TRBD2. This CDR3 contains 15 residues. Germline-derived CDR1 and CDR2 are SGHTA and FQGNSA. V trimming: 0 bases; J trimming: 7 bases; junction bases outside the gene matches: 5.